The rows below give T cell receptor beta chains drawn from one sample of a study of T cell responses to AZD1222 COVID-19 vaccine. Only in-frame clones appear in the TCRdb table, and some are missing; sequencing was by immunoSEQ multiplex PCR. The sample lists over 110,000 clones, about 93% occurring once. The sample was peripheral blood, taken on day 0 of AZD1222 vaccination. Receptors originate from an adult in good health. Both conserved end residues are part of each CDR3. Fields, in order: V gene, J gene, CDR3 protein.

TRBV15	TRBJ2-1	CATSRDPGDEQFF
TRBV12-5	TRBJ2-2	CASGHTGLNTGELFF
TRBV12-3/TRBV12-4	TRBJ1-1	CASSLLGVWVAFF
TRBV9	TRBJ2-1	CASSVGGGPYNEQFF
TRBV3-1/TRBV3-2	TRBJ2-4	CASSQDRDQHF
TRBV5-4	TRBJ1-1	CASSLGRGALATEAFF
TRBV7-3	TRBJ2-5	CASSSYQEQTQYF
TRBV6-6	TRBJ1-1	CASSFDRGMVNTEAFF
TRBV4-2	TRBJ2-5	CASSQVGSQETQYF
TRBV7-2	TRBJ2-7	CASSLGLLNSYEQYF
TRBV19	TRBJ2-7	CASSTGDEQYF
TRBV7-9	TRBJ1-1	CASSDRLNTEAFF
TRBV7-8	TRBJ1-3	CASSQPPGNTIYF
TRBV9	TRBJ2-1	CASSVGGSYNEQFF
TRBV7-9	TRBJ2-3	CASGTSLSTDTQYF
TRBV7-9	TRBJ2-7	CASSVDIGGHEQYF
TRBV27	TRBJ1-5	CASSLHQGADQPQHF
TRBV30	TRBJ1-2	CAWMKSQDYGYTF
TRBV5-1	TRBJ2-1	CASSLAVGTGYNEQFF
TRBV4-1	TRBJ2-7	CASSQEMREGSEQYF
TRBV4-1	TRBJ2-1	CASSRGTVYNEQFF
TRBV9	TRBJ2-6	CASSVTGPGANVLTF
TRBV28	TRBJ1-2	CASSSAGTGAGYTF
TRBV7-9	TRBJ2-7	CASSPVRGAYEQYF
TRBV5-1	TRBJ2-1	CASSLPQGPGGDEQFF
TRBV2	TRBJ1-3	CASSNSNTIYF
TRBV4-3	TRBJ2-3	CASSQEGDWAGNTQYF
TRBV29-1	TRBJ2-7	CSVRQNSYEQYF
TRBV3-1/TRBV3-2	TRBJ1-5	CASSQRRANQPQHF
TRBV7-2	TRBJ2-3	CASSPLVSSTDTQYF
TRBV27	TRBJ2-1	CASSLAGGLYSEQFF
TRBV27	TRBJ1-5	CASSLRSEGRSNQPQHF
TRBV3-1/TRBV3-2	TRBJ1-6	CASSRTGDNSPLHF
TRBV18	TRBJ1-3	CASSPQQHSGNTIYF
TRBV19	TRBJ1-4	CASSIPEAAEKLFF
TRBV2	TRBJ1-5	CASSGPLGRKSNQPQHF
TRBV23-1	TRBJ2-1	CASSLSGAYNEQFF
TRBV24-1	TRBJ1-4	CATSAPGQGITNEKLFF
TRBV5-8	TRBJ1-6	CASSQTGFSPLHF
TRBV6-2/TRBV6-3	TRBJ2-1	CASSSQRVPYNEQFF
TRBV18	TRBJ1-4	CASSHGQGFGNEKLFF
TRBV6-2/TRBV6-3	TRBJ1-2	CASSPGTGGFGSYGYTF
TRBV3-1/TRBV3-2	TRBJ2-7	CASSPPSGGVEQYF
TRBV11-2	TRBJ1-4	CASSPGRGRGQDEKLFF
TRBV7-6	TRBJ1-3	CASIQGQGYSGNTIYF
TRBV11-2	TRBJ1-6	CASSLALEGSPLHF
TRBV10-1	TRBJ2-5	CASSESGLAGTGTQYF
TRBV5-6	TRBJ1-2	CASSYSGTGFYGYTF